The 22 T cell receptor beta chains below all came from one sample that was sequenced in a study of graft-versus-host responses after intestinal transplantation (dated by TCRdb to 2020 to 2022). To prepare the library, the immunoSEQ multiplex PCR assay was applied. The clones in this table, taken by TCRdb from immuneACCESS, are in-frame only. Not every clone is retained; where verified, under half of the shortfall comes from an unresolved V gene, and the cause of the rest is unknown. For this sample the table gives some 8,300 clones, of which less than 95% were detected only once. Nearly 1.5% of the sample belongs to the ten largest clones. Sample: PBMCs, taken 30 to 33 days after intestinal transplant. The receptors were sampled from a human patient who received an intestinal transplant, so some T cells may come from the graft donor.

V is TRBV7-3 and J is TRBJ2-3; D is possibly TRBD1 or TRBD2 (6 bases each). The CDR3 contains 15 residues. V was clipped by 1 base and J by 1 base, with 9 bases between them. Germline loops: CDR1 SGHTA, CDR2 FQGTGA. The CDR3 coding sequence is TGTGCCAGCAGCTTAATCGGGGGCGGCACAGATACGCAGTATTTT. Protein product: CASSLIGGGTDTQYF.

The rearrangement uses TRBV10-3 and TRBJ2-4; D remains unclear. The CDR3 length is 13 residues. The germline gives CDR1 ENHRY, CDR2 SYGVKD. Trimming shortened V by 3 bases and J by 7 bases, and 10 bases separated the two germline ends. The CDR3 here is CAISDRSPNIQYF. For the CDR3, the DNA is TGTGCCATCAGTGATCGTTCCCCCAACATTCAGTACTTC.

V and J are TRBV14 and TRBJ2-6; 8 bases match TRBD1. This CDR3 spans 19 amino acids. Per the germline V gene, CDR1 is SGHDN and CDR2 is FVKESK. J lost 3 bases, V lost 2 bases, and 12 bases had no gene match. The CDR3 DNA follows: TGTGCCAGCAGCCAACGACAGGGGCTGGGAACAGGTGGGGCCAACGTCCTGACTTTC. Translated: CASSQRQGLGTGGANVLTF.

The V and J genes are TRBV14 and TRBJ1-3; a weak D match, TRBD1 (5 bases). CDR1 SGHDN and CDR2 FVKESK come from the germline V gene. This CDR3 is built from 14 residues. Trimming left V 4 bases short and J 2 bases short, with 9 bases between. Here the CDR3 DNA reads TGTGCCAGCAGCCCCCGGGGGACTGGAAACACCATATATTTT. Translation: CASSPRGTGNTIYF.

The chain has TRBV4-1 and TRBJ1-2, with a possible D match to TRBD1 (5 bases). Trimming left V 4 bases short and J 2 bases short, with 14 bases between. Looked up from germline, CDR1 is MGHRA and CDR2 is YSYEKL. The CDR3 has 15 amino acids. The CDR3 region has the DNA TGCGCCAGCAGCCTCGTTAAACGGGACAACTATGGCTACACCTTC. Protein sequence: CASSLVKRDNYGYTF.

This chain links TRBV10-1 with TRBJ1-1; no reliable D call. The length of the CDR3 is 15 residues. Deletions cut 1 base from V and 5 bases from J, with 14 bases between. The germline CDR1 and CDR2 sequences are WNHNN and SYGVQD (reference sequence). CDR3 in amino acids: CASSEFARPGTEAFF. DNA of the CDR3: TGCGCCAGCAGTGAGTTCGCACGGCCTGGAACTGAAGCTTTCTTT.

The chain has TRBV5-6 and TRBJ1-3; D uncertain. The CDR3 is 13 residues long. V shed 0 bases and J shed 8 bases, with 9 bases lying between them. Germline CDR1 reads SGHDT; CDR2 reads YYEEEE. The DNA of the CDR3 is TGTGCCAGCAGCTTGGTGGGTTCGGACACCATATATTTT. Protein sequence: CASSLVGSDTIYF.

The CDR3 DNA follows: TGTGCCAGCAGCATAGGGGTTGGTGGCACAGATACGCAGTATTTT. Translation gives CASSIGVGGTDTQYF. This chain connects TRBV7-3 to TRBJ2-3, with a weak D call TRBD1 (5 bases). The germline V and J ends were trimmed by 5 bases and 1 base, with 13 bases remaining between them. CDR1 and CDR2 from the germline V gene are SGHTA and FQGTGA. The CDR3 totals 15 residues.

This chain links TRBV21-1 with TRBJ1-1; the DNA was not used to check the table's D call, TRBD1. TRBV21-1 is flagged as a pseudogene. CDR3 length: 18 amino acids. The CDR3 here is CASSVIPRDRVCGTEAFF. DNA for the CDR3: TGTGCCAGCAGCGTAATACCCCGGGACAGGGTCTGTGGTACTGAAGCTTTCTTT.

This chain joins TRBV5-4 and TRBJ2-1, with a weak D call TRBD2 (6 bases). Trimming cost V 0 bases and J 0 bases, with 7 bases left between them. The CDR3 totals 15 residues. The V gene's germline CDR1 is SGHNT and CDR2 YYREEE (reference sequence). CDR3 protein: CASSLVGGSYNEQFF. CDR3 in DNA: TGTGCCAGCAGCTTGGTCGGGGGCTCCTACAATGAGCAGTTCTTC.

This clone was picked up one time. The chain has TRBV21-1 and TRBJ2-5; the table's TRBD1 call for D was not verified on the DNA. TRBV21-1 is recorded as a pseudogene. The CDR3 extends over 14 amino acids. The CDR3, as DNA: TGTGCCAGCAGCAAAATTGAACAGGGCAGAACCCAGTACTTC. It yields the protein CASSKIEQGRTQYF.

The chain couples TRBV7-2 to TRBJ2-3, with no clear D. The V gene lost 5 bases and the J gene lost 2 bases, with 14 bases spanning the gap. Germline V gene data show CDR1 as SGHTA and CDR2 as FQGNSA. The length of the CDR3 is 15 residues. The CDR3 sequence: CASSQILGSTDTQYF. CDR3 nucleotides: TGTGCCAGCAGCCAAATTTTGGGGTCCACAGATACGCAGTATTTT. Full variable domain (missing parts from reference TRBV7-2 and TRBJ2-3): GAGVSQSPSNKVTEKGKDVELRCDPISGHTALYWYRQSLGQGLEFLIYFQGNSAPDKSGLPSDRFSAERTGGSVSTLTIQRTQQEDSAVYLCASSQILGSTDTQYFGPGTRLTVL.

This clone was detected a few times. The V gene is TRBV27, the J gene TRBJ1-6; D may be TRBD1 (5 bases). Germline loops: CDR1 MNHEY, CDR2 SMNVEV (reference sequence). The CDR3 spans 11 residues. Trimming left V 6 bases short and J 14 bases short, with 11 bases between. The CDR3 region has the DNA TGTGCCAGCAGGGGGGGGGTGGCCCTCCACTTT. Its protein product is CASRGGVALHF.

This chain joins TRBV6-5 and TRBJ1-1; D may be TRBD1 (6 bases). Trimming stripped 4 bases from V and 8 bases from J, with 8 bases between. There are 11 residues in the CDR3. Germline V gene data show CDR1 as MNHEY and CDR2 as SVGAGI. CDR3 sequence (DNA): TGTGCCAGCAGTTCAGGGGCCGAAGCTTTCTTT. Encoded protein: CASSSGAEAFF.

This chain connects TRBV19 to TRBJ2-3; D gene ambiguous. This CDR3 spans 14 amino acids. The ends were cut back, 6 bases at V and 6 bases at J, with 16 bases in the middle. CDR1 and CDR2 from the germline V gene are LNHDA and SQIVND (reference sequence). Here the CDR3 DNA reads TGTGCCAGTAGCAGCCGAGTGGATTTCGATACGCAGTATTTT. Its protein is CASSSRVDFDTQYF. Full variable domain (rest looked up from reference TRBV19 and TRBJ2-3): DGGITQSPKYLFRKEGQNVTLSCEQNLNHDAMYWYRQDPGQGLRLIYYSQIVNDFQKGDIAEGYSVSREKKESFPLTVTSAQKNPTAFYLCASSSRVDFDTQYFGPGTRLTVL.

The chain combines TRBV5-1 with TRBJ2-1; 14 bases map to TRBD2. V lost 4 bases to trimming and J lost 6 bases; unmatched junction nucleotides: 3. The CDR3 extends over 15 amino acids. The germline gives CDR1 SGHRS, CDR2 YFSETQ. CDR3 residues: CASSLTSGGANEQFF. CDR3 coding DNA: TGCGCCAGCAGCCTGACTAGCGGGGGGGCCAATGAGCAGTTCTTC.

V usage is TRBV7-9 and J usage is TRBJ2-7, with a tentative D call TRBD2 (6 bases). Between the trimmed V and J ends, which lost 8 bases and 4 bases, there was a span of 9 bases. Germline V gene lookup returns CDR1 SEHNR and CDR2 FQNEAQ (reference sequence). This CDR3 has 11 amino acids. The CDR3 bases are TGTGCCAGCCACGGACTATACGAGCAGTACTTC. Translation gives CASHGLYEQYF.

The V gene is TRBV27, the J gene TRBJ1-1; unclear D gene. This CDR3 comprises 12 residues. Trimming pared 8 bases from V and 3 bases from J, leaving 10 bases between. Looked up from germline, CDR1 is MNHEY and CDR2 is SMNVEV (reference sequence). Here the CDR3 reads CASGSLYTEAFF. The CDR3 DNA is TGTGCCAGCGGGTCCCTCTACACTGAAGCTTTCTTT.

The rearrangement links TRBV5-1 to TRBJ2-5, with D possibly being TRBD1 (8 bases). Trimming pared 0 bases from V and 0 bases from J, leaving 21 bases between. The CDR3 runs 19 residues. From germline, CDR1 is SGHRS and CDR2 YFSETQ. This CDR3 reads CASSLVGTGQGGYQETQYF. The CDR3 bases are TGCGCCAGCAGCTTGGTAGGGACAGGACAGGGAGGGTACCAAGAGACCCAGTACTTC.

In DNA form, the CDR3 reads TGCGCCAGCAGCTTGGAAGGTGGCGATGGCTACACCTTC. It codes for CASSLEGGDGYTF. The chain is built from TRBV5-1 and TRBJ1-2; no definite D call. CDR1 is SGHRS, CDR2 YFSETQ, per germline. V gave up 0 bases and J gave up 6 bases, with 9 bases separating them. The CDR3 is 13 residues long.

The chain recombines TRBV7-2 with TRBJ2-2; D is unclear. The CDR3 spans 13 residues. Germline values: CDR1 SGHTA, CDR2 FQGNSA. Trimming took off 2 bases at V and 4 bases at J, with 5 bases between the two ends. The CDR3 bases are TGTGCCAGCAGCTTAAGGTCCACCGGGGAGCTGTTTTTT. Translated: CASSLRSTGELFF.

The V gene is TRBV11-1, the J gene TRBJ2-1; D possibly corresponds to TRBD2 (6 bases). The V gene's germline CDR1 is SGHAT and CDR2 FQDESV (reference sequence). This CDR3 region has 14 residues. Trimming left V 4 bases short and J 1 base short, with 8 bases between. CDR3 sequence: CASSSGSSYNEQFF. The CDR3 DNA reads as TGTGCCAGCAGCTCCGGGAGTTCCTACAATGAGCAGTTCTTC.